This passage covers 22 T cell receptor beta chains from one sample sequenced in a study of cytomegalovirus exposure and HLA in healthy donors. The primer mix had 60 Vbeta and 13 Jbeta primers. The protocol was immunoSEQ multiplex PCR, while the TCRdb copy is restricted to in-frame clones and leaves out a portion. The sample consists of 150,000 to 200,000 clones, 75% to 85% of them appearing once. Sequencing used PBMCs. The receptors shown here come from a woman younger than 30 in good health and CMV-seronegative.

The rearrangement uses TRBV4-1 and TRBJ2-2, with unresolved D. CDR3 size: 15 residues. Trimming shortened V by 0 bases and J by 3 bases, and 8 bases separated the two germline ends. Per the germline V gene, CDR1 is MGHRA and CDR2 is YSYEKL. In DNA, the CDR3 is TGCGCCAGCAGCCAAGAGGTGGCCGACACCGGGGAGCTGTTTTTT. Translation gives CASSQEVADTGELFF.

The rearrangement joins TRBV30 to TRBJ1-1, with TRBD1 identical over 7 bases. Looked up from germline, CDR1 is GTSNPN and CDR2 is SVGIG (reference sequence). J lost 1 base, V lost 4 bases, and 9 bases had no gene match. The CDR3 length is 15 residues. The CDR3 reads CAWIRTGTANTEAFF. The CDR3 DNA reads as TGTGCCTGGATTCGGACCGGGACAGCGAACACTGAAGCTTTCTTT.

The CDR3 DNA sequence: TGTGCCAGCAGTACTTACACGGGGGGCGGGGAGCTGTTTTTT. As protein: CASSTYTGGGELFF. The rearrangement uses TRBV6-6 and TRBJ2-2; 7 bases line up with TRBD2. CDR3 length: 14 amino acids. With 5 bases clipped from V and 7 bases from J, the junction kept 7 bases outside the gene matches. From germline, CDR1 is MNHNY and CDR2 SVGAGI (reference sequence).

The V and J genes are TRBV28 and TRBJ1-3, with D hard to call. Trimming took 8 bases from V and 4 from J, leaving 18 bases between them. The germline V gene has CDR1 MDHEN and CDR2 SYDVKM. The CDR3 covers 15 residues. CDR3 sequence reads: CASFSPGNSGNTIYF. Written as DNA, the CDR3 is TGTGCCAGCTTCAGCCCCGGGAACTCGGGAAACACCATATATTTT.

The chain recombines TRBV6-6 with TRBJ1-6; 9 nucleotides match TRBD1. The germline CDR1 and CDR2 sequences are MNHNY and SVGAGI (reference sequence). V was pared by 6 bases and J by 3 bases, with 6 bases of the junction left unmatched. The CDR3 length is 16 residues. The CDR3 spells CASSSTGGLYNSPLHF. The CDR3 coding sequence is TGTGCCAGCAGCTCTACAGGGGGCCTCTATAATTCACCCCTCCACTTT.

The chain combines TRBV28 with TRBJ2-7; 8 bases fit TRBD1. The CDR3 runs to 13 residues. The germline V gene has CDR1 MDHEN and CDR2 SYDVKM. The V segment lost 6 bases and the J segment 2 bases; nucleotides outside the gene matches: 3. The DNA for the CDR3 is TGTGCCAGCAGGGCAGGGGGCCCCTACGAGCAGTACTTC. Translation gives CASRAGGPYEQYF.

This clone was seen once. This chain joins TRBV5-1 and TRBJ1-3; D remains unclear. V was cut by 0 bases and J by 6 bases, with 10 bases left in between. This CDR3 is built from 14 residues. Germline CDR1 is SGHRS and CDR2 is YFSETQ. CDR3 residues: CASSLVAGANTIYF. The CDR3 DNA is TGCGCCAGCAGCTTGGTCGCGGGAGCAAACACCATATATTTT.

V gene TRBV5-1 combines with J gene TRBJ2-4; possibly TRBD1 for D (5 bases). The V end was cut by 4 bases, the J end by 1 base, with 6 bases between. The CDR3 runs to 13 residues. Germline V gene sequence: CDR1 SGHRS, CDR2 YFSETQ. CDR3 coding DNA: TGCGCCAGCAGCGCAGGGGCCAAAAACATTCAGTACTTC. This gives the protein CASSAGAKNIQYF.

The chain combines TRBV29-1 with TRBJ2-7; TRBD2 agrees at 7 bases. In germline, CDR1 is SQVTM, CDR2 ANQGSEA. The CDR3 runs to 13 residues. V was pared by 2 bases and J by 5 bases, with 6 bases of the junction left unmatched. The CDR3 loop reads CSVEMSGTNEQYF. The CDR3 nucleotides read TGCAGCGTTGAAATGAGCGGGACTAACGAGCAGTACTTC.

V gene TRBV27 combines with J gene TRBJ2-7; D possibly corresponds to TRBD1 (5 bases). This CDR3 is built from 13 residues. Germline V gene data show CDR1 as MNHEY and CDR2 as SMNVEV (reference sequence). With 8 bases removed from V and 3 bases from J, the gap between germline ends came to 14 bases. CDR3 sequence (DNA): TGTGCCAGCTCCAAGGGGCAGCTCTACGAGCAGTACTTC. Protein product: CASSKGQLYEQYF.

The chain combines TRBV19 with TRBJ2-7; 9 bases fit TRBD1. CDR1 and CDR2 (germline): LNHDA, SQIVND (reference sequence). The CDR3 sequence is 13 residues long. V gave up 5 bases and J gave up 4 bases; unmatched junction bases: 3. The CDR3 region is CASSPTGGYEQYF. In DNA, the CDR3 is TGTGCCAGTAGTCCGACAGGGGGGTACGAGCAGTACTTC.

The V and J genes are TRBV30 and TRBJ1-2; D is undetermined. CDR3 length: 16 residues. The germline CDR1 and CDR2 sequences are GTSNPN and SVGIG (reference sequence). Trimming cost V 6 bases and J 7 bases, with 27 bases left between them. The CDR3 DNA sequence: TGTGCCTGTTCGGCCCCCCAGAGGATAGGCTCAAGTGGCTACACCTTC. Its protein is CACSAPQRIGSSGYTF.

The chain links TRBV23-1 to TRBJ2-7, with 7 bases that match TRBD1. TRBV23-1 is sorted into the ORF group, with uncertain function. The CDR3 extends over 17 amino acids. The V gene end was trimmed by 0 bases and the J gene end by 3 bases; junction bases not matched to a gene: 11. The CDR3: CASSQSSGRGTYYEQYF. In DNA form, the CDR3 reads TGCGCCAGCAGTCAATCGTCGGGCAGGGGGACCTACTACGAGCAGTACTTC.

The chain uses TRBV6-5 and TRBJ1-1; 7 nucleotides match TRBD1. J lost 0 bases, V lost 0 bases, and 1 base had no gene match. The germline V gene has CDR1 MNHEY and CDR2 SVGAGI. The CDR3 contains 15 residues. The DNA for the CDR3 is TGTGCCAGCAGTTACTCTGGACAGGTGAACACTGAAGCTTTCTTT. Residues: CASSYSGQVNTEAFF.

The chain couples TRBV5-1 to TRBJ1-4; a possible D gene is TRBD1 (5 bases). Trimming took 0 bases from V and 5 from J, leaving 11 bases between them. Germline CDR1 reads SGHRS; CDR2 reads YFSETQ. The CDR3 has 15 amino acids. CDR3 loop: CASSLVQGLNEKLFF. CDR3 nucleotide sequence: TGCGCCAGCAGCTTGGTTCAGGGTCTGAATGAAAAACTGTTTTTT. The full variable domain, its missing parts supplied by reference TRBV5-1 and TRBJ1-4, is KAGVTQTPRYLIKTRGQQVTLSCSPISGHRSVSWYQQTPGQGLQFLFEYFSETQRNKGNFPGRFSGRQFSNSRSEMNVSTLELGDSALYLCASSLVQGLNEKLFFGSGTQLSVL.

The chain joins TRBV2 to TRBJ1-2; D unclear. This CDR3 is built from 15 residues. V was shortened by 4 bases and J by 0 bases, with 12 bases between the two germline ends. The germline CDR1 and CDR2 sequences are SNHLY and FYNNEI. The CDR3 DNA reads TGTGCCAGCAGTGCCCTCGAGGGAGCTAACTATGGCTACACCTTC. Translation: CASSALEGANYGYTF.

The CDR3 loop is CASSFPQGQETQYF. DNA for the CDR3: TGTGCCAGCAGCTTCCCGCAGGGGCAAGAGACCCAGTACTTC. The chain is built from TRBV7-9 and TRBJ2-5, with D perhaps matching TRBD1 (6 bases). There are 14 residues in the CDR3. V was cut by 3 bases and J by 2 bases, with 10 bases left in between. The V gene's germline CDR1 is SEHNR and CDR2 FQNEAQ (reference sequence).

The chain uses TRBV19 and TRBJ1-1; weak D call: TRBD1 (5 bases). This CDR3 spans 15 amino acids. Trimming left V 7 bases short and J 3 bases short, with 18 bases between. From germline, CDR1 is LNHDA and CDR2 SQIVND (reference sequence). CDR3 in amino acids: CASTSRPLGDTEAFF. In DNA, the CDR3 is TGTGCCAGTACCTCTCGACCGTTAGGGGACACTGAAGCTTTCTTT.

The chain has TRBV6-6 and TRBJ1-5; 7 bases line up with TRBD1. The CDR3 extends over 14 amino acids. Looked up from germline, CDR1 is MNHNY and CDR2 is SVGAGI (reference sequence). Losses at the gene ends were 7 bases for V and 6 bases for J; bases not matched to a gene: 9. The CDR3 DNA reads TGTGCCAGCAACGAGAGACAGGGTCGTCAGCCCCAGCATTTT. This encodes CASNERQGRQPQHF.

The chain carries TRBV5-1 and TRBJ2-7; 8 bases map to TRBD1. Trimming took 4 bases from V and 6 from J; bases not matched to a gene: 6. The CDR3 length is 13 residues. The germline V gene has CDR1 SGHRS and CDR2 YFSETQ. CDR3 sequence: CASSASDRGEQYF. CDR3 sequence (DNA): TGCGCCAGCAGCGCGTCCGACAGGGGCGAGCAGTACTTC. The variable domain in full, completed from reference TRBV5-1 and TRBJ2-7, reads KAGVTQTPRYLIKTRGQQVTLSCSPISGHRSVSWYQQTPGQGLQFLFEYFSETQRNKGNFPGRFSGRQFSNSRSEMNVSTLELGDSALYLCASSASDRGEQYFGPGTRLTVT.

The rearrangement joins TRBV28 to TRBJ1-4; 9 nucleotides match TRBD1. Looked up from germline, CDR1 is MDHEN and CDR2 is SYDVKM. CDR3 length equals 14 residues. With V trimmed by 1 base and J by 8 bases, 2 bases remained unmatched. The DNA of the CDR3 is TGTGCCAGCAGTTTATTGGACAGGGGCGAAAAACTGTTTTTT. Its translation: CASSLLDRGEKLFF.

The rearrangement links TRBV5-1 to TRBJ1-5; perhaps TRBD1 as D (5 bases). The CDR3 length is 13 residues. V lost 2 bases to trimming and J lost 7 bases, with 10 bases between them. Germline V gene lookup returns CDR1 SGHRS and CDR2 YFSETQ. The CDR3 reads CASSFDQGQPQHF. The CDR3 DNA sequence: TGCGCCAGCAGCTTCGATCAGGGCCAGCCCCAGCATTTT.